These T cell receptor beta chains were read from a single sample in a study of blood T cell repertoires in COVID-19. Measured with immunoSEQ multiplex PCR; TCRdb has only the in-frame clones, and not every one. Of over 90,000 clones listed, 70% to 90% are singletons. Sequenced sample: peripheral blood. Receptor source: a woman in her sixties with acute or convalescent COVID-19. Each CDR3 is given with its conserved first and last residue. A D gene is named only where the DNA matches it firmly. Size tells how often a clone was seen (once, few, many) or the class of an expanded clone, and some rows leave it out.

abundance: .
j_gene: TRBJ1-2
d_gene: .
v_gene: TRBV12-3/TRBV12-4
CDR3nt: TGTGCCAGCAGTTTTGAGAACGGTGCTGGCTACACCTTC
CDR3aa: CASSFENGAGYTF

abundance: .
j_gene: TRBJ1-1
d_gene: .
v_gene: TRBV6-5
CDR3nt: TGTGCCAGCAGTTACTCCGGACAGCACACTGAAGCTTTCTTT
CDR3aa: CASSYSGQHTEAFF

abundance: .
j_gene: TRBJ2-2
d_gene: .
v_gene: TRBV20-1
CDR3nt: TGCAGTGCTGGTGGACTATCGAACACCGGGGAGCTGTTTTTT
CDR3aa: CSAGGLSNTGELFF

abundance: .
j_gene: TRBJ2-3
d_gene: TRBD2
v_gene: TRBV5-1
CDR3nt: TGCGCCAGCAGGGGACTAGCGGGTAGCACAGATACGCAGTATTTT
CDR3aa: CASRGLAGSTDTQYF

abundance: few
j_gene: TRBJ2-3
d_gene: .
v_gene: TRBV21-1
CDR3nt: TGTGCCAGCAGCAAAGAGACAGGTCCACTAGCGGCGTCTAGCACAGATACGCAGTATTTT
CDR3aa: CASSKETGPLAASSTDTQYF

abundance: .
j_gene: TRBJ1-4
d_gene: TRBD1
v_gene: TRBV19
CDR3nt: TGTGCCAGTAGTACTGGAGGGGACAGGTTGCGTGAAAAACTGTTTTTT
CDR3aa: CASSTGGDRLREKLFF

abundance: .
j_gene: TRBJ1-2
d_gene: .
v_gene: TRBV11-3
CDR3nt: TGTGCCAGCAGCTTCGGGGGGGAAGGAAACTATGGCTACACCTTC
CDR3aa: CASSFGGEGNYGYTF

abundance: .
j_gene: TRBJ1-6
d_gene: TRBD1
v_gene: TRBV5-1
CDR3nt: TGCGCCAGCAGACTAAACAGGGGGGGAAGTAATTCACCCCTCCACTTT
CDR3aa: CASRLNRGGSNSPLHF

abundance: .
j_gene: TRBJ2-1
d_gene: .
v_gene: TRBV7-9
CDR3nt: TGTGCCAGCAGCTTCAGCGTCTACAATGAGCAGTTCTTC
CDR3aa: CASSFSVYNEQFF

abundance: .
j_gene: TRBJ2-6
d_gene: .
v_gene: TRBV30
CDR3nt: TGTGCCTACGCAGGGTTCTCTGGGGCCAACGTCCTGACTTTC
CDR3aa: CAYAGFSGANVLTF

abundance: .
j_gene: TRBJ2-7
d_gene: .
v_gene: TRBV27
CDR3nt: TGTGCCAGCAGTTTCGGGTCTGGCGAGCAGTACTTC
CDR3aa: CASSFGSGEQYF

abundance: .
j_gene: TRBJ2-1
d_gene: .
v_gene: TRBV20-1
CDR3nt: TGCAGTGCAAGTGACGAAAGGAGGAGGTACAATGAGCAGTTCTTC
CDR3aa: CSASDERRRYNEQFF

abundance: .
j_gene: TRBJ2-1
d_gene: TRBD2
v_gene: TRBV12-5
CDR3nt: TGTGCTAGTGGTTTCTTGGGCGGGAGGCCTAATGAGCAGTTCTTC
CDR3aa: CASGFLGGRPNEQFF

abundance: .
j_gene: TRBJ2-3
d_gene: .
v_gene: TRBV6-6
CDR3nt: TGTGCCAGCGCTAGGCCCACAGATACGCAGTATTTT
CDR3aa: CASARPTDTQYF

abundance: .
j_gene: TRBJ1-4
d_gene: .
v_gene: TRBV18
CDR3nt: TGTGCCAGCTCACCATACAGCTCTAATGAAAAACTGTTTTTT
CDR3aa: CASSPYSSNEKLFF

abundance: .
j_gene: TRBJ1-2
d_gene: .
v_gene: TRBV7-8
CDR3nt: TGTGCCAGCAGCTTAATTCCAAGCTGGGGCTACACCTTC
CDR3aa: CASSLIPSWGYTF